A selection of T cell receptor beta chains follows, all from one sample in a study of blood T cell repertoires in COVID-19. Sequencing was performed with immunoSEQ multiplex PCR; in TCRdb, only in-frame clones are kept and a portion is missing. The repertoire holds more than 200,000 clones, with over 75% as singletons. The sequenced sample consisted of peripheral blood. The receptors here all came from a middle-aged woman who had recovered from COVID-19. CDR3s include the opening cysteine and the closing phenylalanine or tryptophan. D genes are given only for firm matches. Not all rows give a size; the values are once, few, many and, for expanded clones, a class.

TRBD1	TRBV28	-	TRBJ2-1	TGTGCCAGCAGTCGAGGGGGCTTCAGGAGTGAGCAGTTCTTC	CASSRGGFRSEQFF
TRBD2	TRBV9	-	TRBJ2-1	TGTGCCAGCAGCCTAGGGGGACTAGATTCAGCCGAGCAGTTCTTC	CASSLGGLDSAEQFF
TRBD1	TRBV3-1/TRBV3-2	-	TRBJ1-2	TGTGCCAGCAGCCGGTTAGGGACAGGGTATGGCTACACCTTC	CASSRLGTGYGYTF
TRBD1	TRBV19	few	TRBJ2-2	TGTGCCAGTGGGAACCCTAGGGACAGGGGGCTCGGTACCGGGGAGCTGTTTTTT	CASGNPRDRGLGTGELFF
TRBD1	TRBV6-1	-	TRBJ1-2	TGTGCCAGCAGTGAAGGGTGGGGACAGAACTATGGCTACACCTTC	CASSEGWGQNYGYTF
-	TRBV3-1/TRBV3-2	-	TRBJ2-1	TGTGCCAGCAGCCAAGGTTCCAGGGTACTCTACAATGAGCAGTTCTTC	CASSQGSRVLYNEQFF
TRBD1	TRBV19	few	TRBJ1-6	TGTGCCAGCCGACCCGCGACAGGGGGGAATTCACCCCTCCACTTT	CASRPATGGNSPLHF
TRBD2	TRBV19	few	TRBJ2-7	TGTGCCAGTAGAAGCGGGGGGATTAGCTCCTACGAGCAGTACTTC	CASRSGGISSYEQYF
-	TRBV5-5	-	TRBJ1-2	TGTGCCAGCAGCTCCGGGACAAGCAATTATGGCTACACCTTC	CASSSGTSNYGYTF
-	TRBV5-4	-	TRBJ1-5	TGTGCCAGCAGCTTGGCAGGGGCGAATCAGCCCCAGCATTTT	CASSLAGANQPQHF
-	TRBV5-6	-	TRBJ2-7	TGTGCCAGCAGCTTGGCGAGAAAGGACACGAACTACGAGCAGTACTTC	CASSLARKDTNYEQYF
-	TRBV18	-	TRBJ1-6	TGTGCCAGCTCCGGCCGGGGAGGGGATTCACCCCTCCACTTT	CASSGRGGDSPLHF
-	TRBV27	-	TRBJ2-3	TGTGCCAGCAGCCTATCCCCCTTCTTCACAGATACGCAGTATTTT	CASSLSPFFTDTQYF
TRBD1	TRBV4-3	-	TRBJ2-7	TGCGCCAGCAGCCAATCCTCGGGACAGGGGTCGCACGAGCAGTACTTC	CASSQSSGQGSHEQYF
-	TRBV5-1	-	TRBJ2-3	TGCGCCAGCAGCTTGGAGGTCAGGGGTACAGATACGCAGTATTTT	CASSLEVRGTDTQYF
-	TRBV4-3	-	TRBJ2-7	TGCGCCAGCAGCCAAGGCCTACAGGGGGGGTACGAGCAGTACTTC	CASSQGLQGGYEQYF
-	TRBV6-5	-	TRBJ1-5	TGTGCCAGCAGTAGAAACAGGGCCGATCAGCCCCAGCATTTT	CASSRNRADQPQHF
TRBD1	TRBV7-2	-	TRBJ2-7	TGTGCCAGCAGCCGGACAGGGTTCGAGCAGTACTTC	CASSRTGFEQYF
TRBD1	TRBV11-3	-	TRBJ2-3	TGTGCCAGCAGCCTCCGAGGGGGCGCTGGCACAGATACGCAGTATTTT	CASSLRGGAGTDTQYF
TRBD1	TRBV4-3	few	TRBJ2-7	TGCGCCAGCAGCCAAGGCCGGGACAGGGACGCTATCGAGCAGTACTTC	CASSQGRDRDAIEQYF
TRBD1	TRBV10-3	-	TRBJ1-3	TGTGCCATCAGTGGTCAGGGGGCCCCCCCCACCATATATTTT	CAISGQGAPPTIYF
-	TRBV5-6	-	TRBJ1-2	TGTGCCAGCAGCTTTAGACTGGGGAGAGGGAACTATGGCTACACCTTC	CASSFRLGRGNYGYTF
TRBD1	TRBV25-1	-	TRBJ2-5	TGTGCCAGCAGTACTCCGACAGGGTTCGGCGAGACCCAGTACTTC	CASSTPTGFGETQYF
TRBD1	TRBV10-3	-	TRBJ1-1	TGTGCCATCAGTGAAGCGAGGGGGCTGATAGTCGCTGAAGCTTTCTTT	CAISEARGLIVAEAFF